The 28 T cell receptor beta chains in this list originate from one sample, sequenced in a study of blood T cell repertoires in COVID-19. TCRdb keeps only in-frame clones here, not all; method: immunoSEQ multiplex PCR. Among about 190,000 clones listed, roughly 78% were seen once. Sequencing used peripheral blood. All receptors come from an elderly woman with active or convalescent COVID-19.

This chain uses TRBV7-9 with TRBJ2-5; 10 nucleotides match TRBD1. Per germline, CDR1 SEHNR and CDR2 FQNEAQ (reference sequence). The junction had 4 bases not matched to a gene; V was cut back by 5 bases and J by 4 bases. The CDR3 is 14 amino acids. In nucleotides, the CDR3 is TGTGCCAGCAGCGCAGGACAGGGGGGAGAGACCCAGTACTTC. It encodes CASSAGQGGETQYF.

This sequence joins TRBV4-1 and TRBJ2-3; D might be TRBD1 (5 bases). The CDR3 is made up of 17 amino acids. Trimming cost V 3 bases and J 3 bases, with 19 bases left between them. Germline lookup yields CDR1 MGHRA and CDR2 YSYEKL. The DNA for the CDR3 is TGCGCCAGCAGCCAGGGTCCCGCGCCGACAGTAACAGATACGCAGTATTTT. Translation gives CASSQGPAPTVTDTQYF.

This rearrangement joins TRBV19 to TRBJ1-2; the match to TRBD1 covers 7 bases. Germline V gene sequence: CDR1 LNHDA, CDR2 SQIVND (reference sequence). This CDR3 has 14 amino acids. Trimming cost V 7 bases and J 4 bases; bases outside gene matches: 9. CDR3 loop: CASKTGASSYGYTF. The CDR3 DNA is TGTGCCAGTAAAACAGGGGCGTCGTCCTATGGCTACACCTTC.

This chain's CDR3 is CATSRRGLGDEQYF. The CDR3 nucleotides are TGTGCCACCAGCCGCCGGGGACTTGGGGACGAGCAGTACTTC. The V call is TRBV15, the J call TRBJ2-7; the D gene is possibly TRBD2 (6 bases). From germline, CDR1 is LNHNV and CDR2 YYDKDF (reference sequence). Trimming shortened V by 5 bases and J by 5 bases, and 16 bases separated the two germline ends. The length of the CDR3 is 14 residues.

The chain couples TRBV19 to TRBJ1-1; 7 bases fit TRBD1. V shed 9 bases, J shed 7 bases, and the junction held 11 bases outside the gene matches. Germline loops: CDR1 LNHDA, CDR2 SQIVND (reference sequence). The CDR3 is made up of 13 amino acids. CDR3 bases: TGTGCCAGCCAAAAACAGGGGTACCTTGAAGCTTTCTTT. Residues: CASQKQGYLEAFF.

The chain carries TRBV28 and TRBJ2-7; perhaps TRBD2 as D (6 bases). CDR1 and CDR2 from the germline V gene are MDHEN and SYDVKM. The CDR3 is 13 residues long. Trimming cost V 7 bases and J 7 bases, with 17 bases left between them. DNA of the CDR3: TGTGCCAGCACCCAGGGTCGGGGGAAGGAGCAGTACTTC. Translating gives CASTQGRGKEQYF.

The chain has TRBV5-1 and TRBJ1-4, with a tentative D call TRBD1 (6 bases). V lost 4 bases, J lost 5 bases, and 12 bases lay in between. Per the germline V gene, CDR1 is SGHRS and CDR2 is YFSETQ. This CDR3 has 14 residues. The CDR3 region is CASSPGALNEKLFF. The CDR3 DNA reads TGCGCCAGCAGCCCAGGGGCCCTCAATGAAAAACTGTTTTTT.

The chain is built from TRBV20-1 and TRBJ1-5; TRBD1 aligns across 7 bases. The germline V gene has CDR1 DFQATT and CDR2 SNEGSKA (reference sequence). There are 16 residues in the CDR3. Losses at the gene ends were 3 bases for V and 0 bases for J; bases not matched to a gene: 8. The CDR3 sequence is CSASPTGVYSNQPQHF. The DNA for the CDR3 is TGCAGTGCTAGTCCCACAGGGGTCTATAGCAATCAGCCCCAGCATTTT.

The V call is TRBV29-1, the J call TRBJ2-2; TRBD1 matches 7 bases. Germline V lookup: CDR1 SQVTM, CDR2 ANQGSEA. The CDR3 contains 12 residues. V lost 7 bases, J lost 5 bases, and 4 bases stayed unmatched. The CDR3 coding sequence is TGCAGCGAAAAGGGGGCAACCGGGGAGCTGTTTTTT. Translating it yields CSEKGATGELFF.

This clone was counted once. V gene TRBV6-2 or TRBV6-3 combines with J gene TRBJ2-7; D may be TRBD2 (6 bases). Trimming pared 2 bases from V and 3 bases from J, leaving 17 bases between. The length of the CDR3 is 16 residues. Germline CDR1 and CDR2: MNHEY and SVGEGT. Here the CDR3 reads CASSYPPGLAIYEQYF. Written as DNA, the CDR3 is TGTGCCAGCAGTTACCCCCCGGGACTCGCAATCTACGAGCAGTACTTC.

The chain recombines TRBV27 with TRBJ2-1; 9 bases are shared with TRBD1. The germline CDR1 and CDR2 sequences are MNHEY and SMNVEV (reference sequence). J was trimmed by 6 bases and V by 0 bases; bases with no gene match: 3. CDR3 length: 15 amino acids. The CDR3 region has the DNA TGTGCCAGCAGTTTATCGACAGGGGGAGGCAATGAGCAGTTCTTC. The encoded protein is CASSLSTGGGNEQFF.

This chain uses TRBV7-3 with TRBJ2-3; tentative D call: TRBD2 (6 bases). Germline CDR1 is SGHTA and CDR2 is FQGTGA. CDR3 length equals 15 residues. V was clipped by 2 bases and J by 5 bases, with 14 bases between them. CDR3 loop: CASSLGSGRGDTQYF. In DNA, the CDR3 is TGTGCCAGCAGCTTAGGATCCGGGAGAGGAGATACGCAGTATTTT.

In its sample, this clone was seen a few times. V gene TRBV6-6 combines with J gene TRBJ1-5, with a weak D call TRBD1 (6 bases). Trimming removed 2 bases at V and 5 bases at J, with 16 bases between. CDR1 is MNHNY, CDR2 SVGAGI, per germline (reference sequence). The CDR3 totals 16 residues. The CDR3 DNA reads TGTGCCAGCAGTTACCGGGACAACCCCTTGCATCAGCCCCAGCATTTT. Its translation is CASSYRDNPLHQPQHF.

The gene calls are TRBV23-1 and TRBJ1-6, with unresolved D. TRBV23-1 is recorded as an ORF, its role being uncertain. The CDR3 consists of 13 residues. The V end was cut by 7 bases, the J end by 3 bases, with 7 bases between. The CDR3 reads CASTQCYNSPLHF. DNA of the CDR3: TGCGCCAGCACACAGTGCTATAATTCACCCCTCCACTTT.

The J gene is TRBJ2-5, the V gene TRBV5-1, with a weak D call TRBD2 (7 bases). Trimming removed 4 bases at V and 4 bases at J, with 20 bases between. CDR1 and CDR2 (germline): SGHRS, YFSETQ. This CDR3 has 16 amino acids. The CDR3 spells CASSLTDGRGAETQYF. DNA of the CDR3: TGCGCCAGCAGCCTGACGGATGGGAGGGGGGCAGAGACCCAGTACTTC.

The chain links TRBV9 to TRBJ1-1; D not certain. The ends were cut back, 0 bases at V and 3 bases at J, with 12 bases in the middle. The CDR3 has 15 residues. The germline gives CDR1 SGDLS, CDR2 YYNGEE. The CDR3 here is CASSVGEGYYTEAFF. DNA of the CDR3: TGTGCCAGCAGCGTAGGAGAGGGATACTACACTGAAGCTTTCTTT. The variable domain in full, completed from reference TRBV9 and TRBJ1-1, reads DSGVTQTPKHLITATGQRVTLRCSPRSGDLSVYWYQQSLDQGLQFLIQYYNGEERAKGNILERFSAQQFPDLHSELNLSSLELGDSALYFCASSVGEGYYTEAFFGQGTRLTVV.

This chain links TRBV19 with TRBJ2-2; tentative D call: TRBD2 (5 bases). Looked up from germline, CDR1 is LNHDA and CDR2 is SQIVND (reference sequence). The CDR3 extends over 16 amino acids. Deletions cut 2 bases from V and 4 bases from J, with 14 bases between. CDR3: CASSIFRGRGTGELFF. The DNA for the CDR3 is TGTGCCAGTAGTATATTTCGAGGGCGCGGCACCGGGGAGCTGTTTTTT.

This clone was seen a few times. V gene TRBV5-4 combines with J gene TRBJ2-7, with D unresolved. Germline assignment: CDR1 SGHNT and CDR2 YYREEE (reference sequence). The CDR3 contains 14 residues. V shed 3 bases and J shed 11 bases, with 21 bases lying between them. CDR3 nucleotides: TGTGCCAGCAGCTACAAAAACCGGGTTCAAACGGAGTACTTC. Protein sequence: CASSYKNRVQTEYF.

The genes are TRBV18 and TRBJ2-5, with 12 bases fitting TRBD2. CDR1 KGHSH and CDR2 LQKENI come from the germline V gene. With 3 bases clipped from V and 4 bases from J, the junction kept 0 bases outside the gene matches. There are 14 residues in the CDR3. Here the CDR3 DNA reads TGTGCCAGCTCACCGGGACTAGCGGGAGAGACCCAGTACTTC. Amino acids: CASSPGLAGETQYF.

V and J are TRBV19 and TRBJ2-2; 11 bases fit TRBD1. The trim removed 7 bases at V and 6 bases at J, leaving 4 bases unmatched. This CDR3 is 14 amino acids long. Germline-derived CDR1 and CDR2 are LNHDA and SQIVND (reference sequence). The CDR3 DNA reads TGTGCCAGTACCGGGACAGGGGGTCCCGGGGAGCTGTTTTTT. Translation: CASTGTGGPGELFF.

The chain employs TRBV2 and TRBJ2-5, with D possibly matching TRBD2 (7 bases). The CDR3 is made up of 15 amino acids. V lost 3 bases to trimming and J lost 5 bases, with 16 bases between them. CDR1 is SNHLY and CDR2 is FYNNEI in the germline V gene. CDR3 sequence (DNA): TGTGCCAGCAGTGACCGGGCGGGGAGGGGGGAGACCCAGTACTTC. Protein product: CASSDRAGRGETQYF. Drawing the rest from reference TRBV2 and TRBJ2-5, the complete variable domain is EPEVTQTPSHQVTQMGQEVILRCVPISNHLYFYWYRQILGQKVEFLVSFYNNEISEKSEIFDDQFSVERPDGSNFTLKIRSTKLEDSAMYFCASSDRAGRGETQYFGPGTRLLVL.

The chain employs TRBV6-5 and TRBJ2-1; TRBD2 matches 7 bases. The trim removed 6 bases at V and 2 bases at J, leaving 4 bases unmatched. Germline loops: CDR1 MNHEY, CDR2 SVGAGI. The CDR3 length is 14 residues. CDR3 bases: TGTGCCAGCAGGACTAGCTTTACCTACAATGAGCAGTTCTTC. Protein: CASRTSFTYNEQFF.

The genes are TRBV19 and TRBJ2-3; D is unresolved. Trimming removed 5 bases at V and 5 bases at J, with 5 bases between. Germline V gene lookup returns CDR1 LNHDA and CDR2 SQIVND (reference sequence). CDR3 length: 11 residues. The CDR3 protein is CASSVRDTQYF. CDR3 coding DNA: TGTGCCAGTAGTGTTAGAGATACGCAGTATTTT.

The rearrangement joins TRBV2 to TRBJ1-4; 10 bases map to TRBD1. Germline V gene lookup returns CDR1 SNHLY and CDR2 FYNNEI. This CDR3 spans 14 amino acids. V was pared by 6 bases and J by 6 bases, with 4 bases of the junction left unmatched. The CDR3 bases are TGTGCCAGCAGGAGGGACAGGGGCGATGAAAAACTGTTTTTT. This codes for CASRRDRGDEKLFF. The full variable domain, in which reference TRBV2 and TRBJ1-4 provide the parts outside the CDR3, is EPEVTQTPSHQVTQMGQEVILRCVPISNHLYFYWYRQILGQKVEFLVSFYNNEISEKSEIFDDQFSVERPDGSNFTLKIRSTKLEDSAMYFCASRRDRGDEKLFFGSGTQLSVL.

V and J are TRBV6-6 and TRBJ2-1, with 7 bases fitting TRBD1. There are 13 residues in the CDR3. Germline CDR1 MNHNY, CDR2 SVGAGI (reference sequence). V lost 5 bases, J lost 9 bases, and 7 bases stayed unmatched. CDR3 loop: CASSPPGGGEQFF. CDR3 sequence (DNA): TGTGCCAGCAGTCCGCCAGGGGGTGGTGAGCAGTTCTTC.

The CDR3 loop is CASSLVGGQGSISTDTQYF. DNA of the CDR3: TGTGCCAGCAGCTTAGTTGGTGGACAGGGATCGATTAGCACAGATACGCAGTATTTT. The chain uses TRBV7-9 and TRBJ2-3; TRBD1 aligns across 8 bases. This CDR3 is 19 amino acids long. CDR1 and CDR2 from the germline V gene are SEHNR and FQNEAQ (reference sequence). After removal of 1 base from V and 0 bases from J, the junction contained 12 bases not matched to a gene.

The rearrangement links TRBV3-1 (or the pseudogene TRBV3-2) to TRBJ1-1; D is ambiguous. The CDR3 runs to 14 residues. Germline-derived CDR1 and CDR2 are LGHDT and YNNKEL (reference sequence). V was trimmed by 0 bases and J by 4 bases, leaving 9 bases between them. The CDR3, as DNA: TGTGCCAGCAGCCAAGAAACATCCCTCACTGAAGCTTTCTTT. Amino acids: CASSQETSLTEAFF.

This chain links TRBV29-1 with TRBJ1-6, with D possibly being TRBD1 (5 bases). V dropped 7 bases and J dropped 6 bases, with 13 bases sitting between them. Per germline, CDR1 SQVTM and CDR2 ANQGSEA. This CDR3 is 13 amino acids long. The CDR3 nucleotides are TGCAGCGCACAGACCGACAGTAATTCACCCCTCCACTTT. This translates into CSAQTDSNSPLHF.